This T cell receptor beta chain was obtained from a study of T cell responses to AZD1222 COVID-19 vaccine. Clones were read by immunoSEQ multiplex PCR, and TCRdb kept only the in-frame ones, dropping some. The sample has 84,000 or so clones; 85% to 90% are singletons. Comment on this clone: The antigen is undetermined.

Study-level findings and limits: The sample set comprised mostly white British donors with more females, and clonal diversity was possibly underestimated.

The junction had 5 bases not matched to a gene; V was cut back by 2 bases and J by 5 bases. The CDR3 has 15 amino acids. Germline-derived CDR1 and CDR2 are MRHNA and SNTAGT. The source material was peripheral blood, sampled on day 0 of AZD1222 vaccination. This sequence was found in an adult in good health. This sequence joins TRBV6-4 and TRBJ2-3, with 9 bases identical to TRBD2. The CDR3 DNA sequence: TGTGCCAGCAGTGACGTAGCGGGAGAGGTAGATACGCAGTATTTT. Residues: CASSDVAGEVDTQYF.